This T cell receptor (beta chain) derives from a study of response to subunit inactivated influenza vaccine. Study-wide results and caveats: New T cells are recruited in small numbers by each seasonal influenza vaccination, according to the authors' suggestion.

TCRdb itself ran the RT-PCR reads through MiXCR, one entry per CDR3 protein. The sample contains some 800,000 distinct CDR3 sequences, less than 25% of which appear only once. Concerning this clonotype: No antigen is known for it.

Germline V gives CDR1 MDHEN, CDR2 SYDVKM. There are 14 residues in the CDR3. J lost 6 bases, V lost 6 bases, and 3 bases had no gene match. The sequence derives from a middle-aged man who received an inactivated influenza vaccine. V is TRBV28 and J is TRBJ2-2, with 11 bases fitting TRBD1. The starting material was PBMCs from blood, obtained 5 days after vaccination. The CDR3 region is CASRGTGGSGELFF. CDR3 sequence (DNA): TGTGCCAGCAGAGGGACAGGGGGGTCCGGGGAGCTGTTTTTT.